This TCR beta chain was recovered during a study of blood T cell repertoires in COVID-19. On the study more broadly: Acute-phase and convalescent COVID-19 samples originated in the United States, Italy and Spain. In each case, the material was cDNA or gDNA derived from T cells, B-cell-depleted T cells, or PBMCs.

The CDR3 sequence is 11 residues long. V dropped 7 bases and J dropped 1 base, with 7 bases sitting between them. The germline V gene has CDR1 GTSNPN and CDR2 SVGIG (reference sequence). The authors' processing: How many nucleated cells were present was estimated from reference gene primer amplification. Profiled with immunoSEQ multiplex PCR; TCRdb holds only in-frame clones, not every one. V, J and clone size are taken as reported in that table, and D and trimming were inferred from the DNA itself. The sample consists of 60,000 to 90,000 clones, more than 75% of them appearing once. Followed over time, Seattle patients had been enrolled while infection was active.

The sequenced sample consisted of peripheral blood. The origin of this receptor is a man aged 60 to 75 with COVID-19, enrolled during active disease. The genes are TRBV30 and TRBJ1-1; D possibly corresponds to TRBD1 (6 bases). The CDR3 here is CAYRENTEAFF. CDR3 coding DNA: TGTGCCTACAGGGAGAACACTGAAGCTTTCTTT.